These T cell receptor beta chains were read from a single sample in a study of TIL therapy for anti-PD-1-resistant metastatic lung cancer. Method: immunoSEQ multiplex PCR; TCRdb's copy keeps in-frame clones and lacks some. The data contain tens of thousands of clones, 71% of them singletons. Sequencing was performed on tumor tissue, taken at baseline. The receptors shown here come from a person between 25 and 80 years old with non-small cell lung cancer. Both conserved end residues are part of each CDR3. D genes are given only for firm matches. Size values are once, few and many counts, or a class for expanded clones, and some rows have none.

TGCGCCAGCAGCTTGGGTCTTTGGGGCCCCCCGGGTACCGGGGAGCTGTTTTTT	CASSLGLWGPPGTGELFF	-	TRBJ2-2	TRBV5-1	-
TGTGCCACCAGCACGGGAGGGCCTGACACCGGGGAGCTGTTTTTT	CATSTGGPDTGELFF	-	TRBJ2-2	TRBV15	TRBD2
TGTGCCAGCAGCTTAGAGGGCGGGACAGGTCTGGAGACCCAGTACTTC	CASSLEGGTGLETQYF	-	TRBJ2-5	TRBV7-9	TRBD1
TGTGCCAGCAGTGCGGTAAAGGTTCTGAACACTGAAGCTTTCTTT	CASSAVKVLNTEAFF	few	TRBJ1-1	TRBV2	-
TGTGCCAGCAGCCAAGATAGGGGGCAGGGTGGCGGGCAATCTGGGGCCAACGTCCTGACTTTC	CASSQDRGQGGGQSGANVLTF	-	TRBJ2-6	TRBV4-2	TRBD1
TGTGCCTGGAGAACTAGCGGGAGTAGGTACAATGAGCAGTTCTTC	CAWRTSGSRYNEQFF	-	TRBJ2-1	TRBV30	TRBD2
TGTGCCAGCAGCGTAGAGGGCAGCGAGACCCAGTACTTC	CASSVEGSETQYF	-	TRBJ2-5	TRBV9	-
TGTGCCAGTAGTATCGGCGGGGTGCCTCAGCCCCAGCATTTT	CASSIGGVPQPQHF	medium-sized	TRBJ1-5	TRBV19	-
TGTGCCAGCAGCTTAGCCAGGGGGGGCCGGTTCTTC	CASSLARGGRFF	-	TRBJ2-1	TRBV7-2	-
TGTGCCAGCAGCCAGGACAGGGCGAGCCAGCCCCAGCATTTT	CASSQDRASQPQHF	-	TRBJ1-5	TRBV11-2	TRBD1
TGTGCCAGCAGCATCAACTCGGGCACGAACTACGAGCAGTACTTC	CASSINSGTNYEQYF	-	TRBJ2-7	TRBV7-2	-
TGTGCCTGGAGTTGGCCGGGCCTCTACGAGCAGTACTTC	CAWSWPGLYEQYF	-	TRBJ2-7	TRBV30	-
TGTGCCAGCAGTGAAGGAGATTCCTACAATGAGCAGTTCTTC	CASSEGDSYNEQFF	few	TRBJ2-1	TRBV6-4	-
TGTGCCAGCTCACAACTACCGGGACAGGGTTCTTCTGGCTACACCTTC	CASSQLPGQGSSGYTF	-	TRBJ1-2	TRBV18	TRBD1
TGTGCCTGGACAGGGGCACTTAGTGGCTACACCTTC	CAWTGALSGYTF	many	TRBJ1-2	TRBV30	-
TGTGCCACCAGCGCCGTGGGACAGGGAAATGGCTACACCTTC	CATSAVGQGNGYTF	-	TRBJ1-2	TRBV15	TRBD1
TGTGCCTGGAGGGGAGGGCCCCGGTCCAACTTC	CAWRGGPRSNF	-	TRBJ2-5	TRBV30	TRBD2
TGTGCCAGCAGTTTCTCACTCCCAGGGGGCGGTGGCTACACCTTC	CASSFSLPGGGGYTF	few	TRBJ1-2	TRBV28	TRBD1
TGTGCCAGCTCGTACGAGGTGGGGGCTAGGAACACTGAAGCTTTCTTT	CASSYEVGARNTEAFF	-	TRBJ1-1	TRBV7-9	-
TGTGCCAGCCTACCGGGACAGGGGGCAGATGGCTACACCTTC	CASLPGQGADGYTF	-	TRBJ1-2	TRBV18	TRBD1
TGCGCCAGCAGCGGGTTACAGGTCGGTGAGCAGTTCTTC	CASSGLQVGEQFF	-	TRBJ2-1	TRBV5-1	-
TGTGCCATCAGTGGAGGAGACACCGGGGAGCTGTTTTTT	CAISGGDTGELFF	-	TRBJ2-2	TRBV10-3	-
TGTGCCAGCAGCTGGGGGGGACTAGCGGGAAGTCGGGATACGCAGTATTTT	CASSWGGLAGSRDTQYF	-	TRBJ2-3	TRBV7-2	TRBD2
TGTGCCAGTAGTAAAAGGACGGTCCCGTCCCGTCAGCCCCAGCATTTT	CASSKRTVPSRQPQHF	-	TRBJ1-5	TRBV19	-
TGTGCCTGGAGGCGGGAGGGCTTATACGAGCAGTACTTC	CAWRREGLYEQYF	-	TRBJ2-7	TRBV30	TRBD2
TGTGCCAGCAAACAAGATCGGAACACCGGGGAGCTGTTTTTT	CASKQDRNTGELFF	-	TRBJ2-2	TRBV6-6	-
TGTGCCAGCAGCTTAGTTATCGGACCTAAACCTGAAGCTTTCTTT	CASSLVIGPKPEAFF	-	TRBJ1-1	TRBV13	-
TGTGCCAGCTCACCAACGGGGGATAACTATGGCTACACCTTC	CASSPTGDNYGYTF	-	TRBJ1-2	TRBV18	-
TGTGCCAGCTCACCCAGGGGAGCGGGCACAGATACGCAGTATTTT	CASSPRGAGTDTQYF	-	TRBJ2-3	TRBV18	-